This T cell receptor beta chain was retrieved from a study of blood T cell repertoires in COVID-19. Clones were sequenced by immunoSEQ multiplex PCR, and TCRdb holds only the in-frame ones, with some missing. The sample carries approximately 80,000 clones, about 92% recorded once. With 0 bases clipped from V and 6 bases from J, the junction kept 4 bases outside the gene matches. The CDR3 covers 15 residues. The germline CDR1 and CDR2 sequences are MNHEY and SMNVEV (reference sequence). The chain couples TRBV27 to TRBJ1-2, with TRBD1 identical over 10 bases. The source is a woman aged 50 to 65 in a cohort sampled during active COVID-19. Material for sequencing was peripheral blood. CDR3 in amino acids: CASSLSWGQGNGYTF. CDR3 sequence (DNA): TGTGCCAGCAGTTTATCGTGGGGACAGGGGAATGGCTACACCTTC.